The clone carrying this T cell receptor (beta chain) turned up a few times. Repertoires were generated with immunoSEQ multiplex PCR, while TCRdb's copy carries only in-frame clones and drops some. This table has 55,000 to 75,000 clones, about 86% appearing once. The sample is drawn from a study of blood T cell repertoires in COVID-19. From germline, CDR1 is SGHDT and CDR2 YYEEEE. The CDR3 runs to 12 residues. V lost 2 bases to trimming and J lost 6 bases, with 8 bases between them. Sequenced input: peripheral blood. The chain recombines TRBV5-6 with TRBJ1-1; perhaps TRBD1 as D (5 bases). The receptor's source is a man between 65 and 85 years old with acute or convalescent COVID-19. CDR3 protein: CASSFGGAEAFF. CDR3 nucleotide sequence: TGTGCCAGCAGCTTCGGGGGAGCTGAAGCTTTCTTT. Full variable domain (outside the CDR3, taken from reference TRBV5-6 and TRBJ1-1): DAGVTQSPTHLIKTRGQQVTLRCSPKSGHDTVSWYQQALGQGPQFIFQYYEEEERQRGNFPDRFSGHQFPNYSSELNVNALLLGDSALYLCASSFGGAEAFFGQGTRLTVV.